A single sample gave rise to the 27 T cell receptor beta chains below, sequenced in a study of T cell changes during pregnancy in multiple sclerosis. Repertoires were generated with immunoSEQ multiplex PCR, while TCRdb's copy carries only in-frame clones and drops some. This table holds 33,000 or so clones, 91% found once. The sample consisted of CD8+ T cells from peripheral blood mononuclear cells, taken in the second trimester of pregnancy. The receptors come from a female donor in good health, enrolled as a control in a pregnancy study.

V usage is TRBV4-3 and J usage is TRBJ2-7; D is uncertain. Germline V lookup: CDR1 LGHNA, CDR2 YSLEER. CDR3 length: 14 amino acids. Trimming pared 0 bases from V and 6 bases from J, leaving 12 bases between. CDR3 loop: CASSQDVQVLEQYF. The DNA of the CDR3 is TGCGCCAGCAGCCAAGACGTCCAGGTTCTCGAGCAGTACTTC.

A single count supports this clone. The gene calls are TRBV5-6 and TRBJ2-5; 8 bases are a match to TRBD1. This CDR3 comprises 15 residues. J lost 7 bases, V lost 4 bases, and 12 bases had no gene match. Germline assignment: CDR1 SGHDT and CDR2 YYEEEE. CDR3 in amino acids: CASSVTTQGAWTQYF. The CDR3 DNA sequence: TGTGCCAGCAGCGTTACCACCCAGGGGGCGTGGACCCAGTACTTC.

This chain links TRBV19 with TRBJ2-7; TRBD1 aligns across 7 bases. The trim removed 1 base at V and 4 bases at J, leaving 4 bases unmatched. Germline CDR1 LNHDA, CDR2 SQIVND (reference sequence). This CDR3 has 14 amino acids. CDR3 protein: CASSIGTGVYEQYF. In DNA, the CDR3 is TGTGCCAGTAGTATAGGGACAGGAGTATACGAGCAGTACTTC. Full variable domain (missing parts from reference TRBV19 and TRBJ2-7): DGGITQSPKYLFRKEGQNVTLSCEQNLNHDAMYWYRQDPGQGLRLIYYSQIVNDFQKGDIAEGYSVSREKKESFPLTVTSAQKNPTAFYLCASSIGTGVYEQYFGPGTRLTVT.

This clone was seen only a few times. The V call is TRBV13, the J call TRBJ1-1; 10 positions match TRBD1. The CDR3 covers 16 residues. After removal of 5 bases from V and 1 base from J, the junction contained 7 bases not matched to a gene. Germline CDR1 PRHDT, CDR2 FYEKMQ (reference sequence). CDR3 region: CASSKTGGAGNTEAFF. CDR3 in DNA: TGTGCCAGCAGCAAGACAGGGGGCGCAGGGAACACTGAAGCTTTCTTT.

V is TRBV5-1 and J is TRBJ2-7; 7 bases align to TRBD2. Germline V lookup: CDR1 SGHRS, CDR2 YFSETQ. The CDR3 runs to 18 residues. V dropped 0 bases and J dropped 0; count of bases not matched to a gene: 12. This chain's CDR3 is CASSLAGLADDSSYEQYF. As DNA, the CDR3 is TGCGCCAGCAGCTTGGCCGGGCTAGCGGATGATAGCTCCTACGAGCAGTACTTC.

The chain combines TRBV5-6 with TRBJ2-7; D is unclear. This CDR3 has 12 residues. With 0 bases removed from V and 6 bases from J, the gap between germline ends came to 7 bases. CDR1 SGHDT and CDR2 YYEEEE come from the germline V gene. The CDR3 nucleotides are TGTGCCAGCAGCTTGGTCAACAGCGAGCAGTACTTC. It yields the protein CASSLVNSEQYF.

The chain is built from TRBV6-5 and TRBJ2-7, with TRBD1 matching 12 bases. The CDR3 is 15 residues long. The V and J ends lost 6 bases and 2 bases, in that order; junction bases with no gene match: 5. CDR1 and CDR2 (germline): MNHEY, SVGAGI. The CDR3 sequence is CASSPGTGGPYEQYF. Written as DNA, the CDR3 is TGTGCCAGCAGCCCCGGGACAGGGGGCCCCTACGAGCAGTACTTC.

This sequence joins TRBV19 and TRBJ1-3, with TRBD1 matching 8 bases. The CDR3 spans 17 residues. Germline V gives CDR1 LNHDA, CDR2 SQIVND (reference sequence). Germline trimming cut 5 bases from V and 0 bases from J; bases unmatched to any gene: 9. The CDR3 nucleotides are TGTGCCAGTAGTTCCCGGGACAGGAATAGCTCTGGAAACACCATATATTTT. Translating it yields CASSSRDRNSSGNTIYF.

The gene calls are TRBV9 and TRBJ2-5, with TRBD2 matching 8 bases. CDR1 is SGDLS, CDR2 YYNGEE, per germline. J was trimmed by 4 bases and V by 3 bases; bases with no gene match: 8. CDR3 length equals 15 residues. The DNA of the CDR3 is TGTGCCAGCAGCGACCCAGCGGGGGAGGGAGAGACCCAGTACTTC. Residues: CASSDPAGEGETQYF.

The chain links TRBV25-1 to TRBJ1-4; 11 bases align to TRBD1. The junction had 4 bases not matched to a gene; V was cut back by 6 bases and J by 1 base. The CDR3 runs to 16 residues. CDR1 and CDR2 (germline): MGHDK, SYGVNS. The chain's CDR3 is CASRSDRGRTNEKLFF. The DNA of the CDR3 is TGTGCCAGCAGATCGGACAGGGGGCGAACTAATGAAAAACTGTTTTTT.

This chain joins TRBV18 and TRBJ2-2, with 11 bases that match TRBD1. V lost 6 bases, J lost 6 bases, and 18 bases stayed unmatched. Germline V gives CDR1 KGHSH, CDR2 LQKENI. The CDR3 has 19 amino acids. The CDR3 DNA reads as TGTGCCAGCTCGCCCCAACCGGGACAGGGGGAATCCGAGGCCGGGGAGCTGTTTTTT. It is translated as CASSPQPGQGESEAGELFF.

The chain employs TRBV19 and TRBJ1-1; 7 nucleotides align to TRBD1. Germline loops: CDR1 LNHDA, CDR2 SQIVND (reference sequence). The CDR3 loop spans 18 amino acids. The ends lost 5 bases at V and 0 bases at J; junction bases unmatched: 15. In DNA form, the CDR3 reads TGTGCCAGTAGTCGGCCACAGGGGAACGAAATTATGAACACTGAAGCTTTCTTT. Encoded protein: CASSRPQGNEIMNTEAFF.

A single count supports this clone. The chain combines TRBV9 with TRBJ1-2, with 7 bases matching TRBD1. This CDR3 comprises 13 residues. Germline assignment: CDR1 SGDLS and CDR2 YYNGEE. V shed 6 bases and J 4 bases; nucleotides not matched to a gene: 6. This CDR3 reads CASTPGGSYGYTF. In DNA, the CDR3 is TGTGCCAGCACCCCAGGGGGTTCCTATGGCTACACCTTC.

J is TRBJ1-4 and V is TRBV7-9; 8 bases line up with TRBD1. The CDR3 length is 19 residues. V shed 5 bases, J shed 1 base, and the junction held 15 bases outside the gene matches. Germline V lookup: CDR1 SEHNR, CDR2 FQNEAQ (reference sequence). The CDR3 sequence is CASSATGDRKRETNEKLFF. CDR3 nucleotide sequence: TGTGCCAGCAGCGCCACCGGGGACAGGAAACGGGAAACTAATGAAAAACTGTTTTTT.

The CDR3 coding sequence is TGTGCCAGCAGCTTACGGGATCACAGTTACTCTGGAAACACCATATATTTT. This gives the protein CASSLRDHSYSGNTIYF. The chain employs TRBV7-8 and TRBJ1-3; D unclear. This CDR3 comprises 17 residues. Trimming removed 2 bases at V and 0 bases at J, with 14 bases between. The germline gives CDR1 SGHVS, CDR2 FQNEAQ.

V is TRBV27 and J is TRBJ1-5, with D maybe TRBD1 (5 bases). Trimming stripped 0 bases from V and 4 bases from J, with 10 bases between. Germline assignment: CDR1 MNHEY and CDR2 SMNVEV (reference sequence). This CDR3 is 15 amino acids long. CDR3 residues: CASSLSGGGNQPQHF. DNA of the CDR3: TGTGCCAGCAGTTTATCCGGGGGAGGGAATCAGCCCCAGCATTTT.

As regards this clone: Sequence at one end of the junction differs from germline and may be a read error. The chain combines TRBV4-2 with TRBJ1-2; D not certain. CDR3 size: 14 residues. Per germline, CDR1 LGHNA and CDR2 YNFKEQ. CDR3 DNA: TGTGCCAGCAGCCCAACCGACCAACGGCGGGGTTATTTCTTC. Translation: CASSPTDQRRGYFF.

CDR3 in DNA: TGTGCCAGCAGCGGCGGGGGGAGCTCCTACAATGAGCAGTTCTTC. This gives the protein CASSGGGSSYNEQFF. This chain links TRBV9 with TRBJ2-1, with 8 nucleotides matching TRBD2. Germline CDR1 SGDLS, CDR2 YYNGEE. CDR3 length: 15 amino acids. Trimming removed 3 bases from V and 0 bases from J; junction bases left unmatched: 2.

The chain is built from TRBV7-8 and TRBJ2-7; D may be TRBD2 (5 bases). Trimming cost V 2 bases and J 1 base, with 9 bases left between them. CDR3 size: 14 residues. Per germline, CDR1 SGHVS and CDR2 FQNEAQ. The CDR3 coding sequence is TGTGCCAGCAGCTTAAGGACTCGATCCTACGAGCAGTACTTC. It is translated as CASSLRTRSYEQYF.

This chain links TRBV9 with TRBJ2-7; no definite D call. The CDR3 extends over 16 amino acids. The germline V gene has CDR1 SGDLS and CDR2 YYNGEE. Between the trimmed V and J ends, which lost 4 bases and 6 bases, there was a span of 23 bases. The CDR3 DNA reads as TGTGCCAGCAGCCCTACCCTTGGAAGCGATAGGCGCGAGCAGTACTTC. Its protein product is CASSPTLGSDRREQYF.

The chain couples TRBV7-9 to TRBJ1-4; 10 bases are a match to TRBD1. Germline trimming cut 5 bases from V and 8 bases from J; bases unmatched to any gene: 8. The CDR3 covers 15 residues. Looked up from germline, CDR1 is SEHNR and CDR2 is FQNEAQ (reference sequence). In nucleotides, the CDR3 is TGTGCCAGCAGCCCCACCGACAGGGGGCGCGAAAAACTGTTTTTT. This translates into CASSPTDRGREKLFF.

The chain employs TRBV5-6 and TRBJ2-1; TRBD1 aligns across 10 bases. The junction had 11 bases not matched to a gene; V was cut back by 4 bases and J by 7 bases. From germline, CDR1 is SGHDT and CDR2 YYEEEE. The CDR3 is 16 residues long. The CDR3 bases are TGTGCCAGCAGCAGAATAAGGACAGGGGGTGGAAATGAGCAGTTCTTC. This gives the protein CASSRIRTGGGNEQFF.

The chain is built from TRBV9 and TRBJ2-3, with D possibly matching TRBD2 (6 bases). Germline values: CDR1 SGDLS, CDR2 YYNGEE. CDR3 length: 15 amino acids. Trimming cost V 0 bases and J 0 bases, with 8 bases left between them. CDR3 coding DNA: TGTGCCAGCAGCGTAGCGCGGGGTAGCACAGATACGCAGTATTTT. This gives the protein CASSVARGSTDTQYF.

V usage is TRBV5-4 and J usage is TRBJ2-7; D is possibly TRBD1 (6 bases). V was pared by 0 bases and J by 2 bases, with 6 bases between. Germline loops: CDR1 SGHNT, CDR2 YYREEE (reference sequence). This CDR3 contains 13 residues. CDR3 protein: CASSLDRAYEQYF. CDR3 in DNA: TGTGCCAGCAGCTTGGACAGGGCCTACGAGCAGTACTTC.

J is TRBJ1-1 and V is TRBV15, with a weak D call TRBD1 (6 bases). The ends were cut back, 9 bases at V and 3 bases at J, with 20 bases in the middle. CDR1 and CDR2 (germline): LNHNV, YYDKDF (reference sequence). CDR3 length equals 15 residues. CDR3 nucleotide sequence: TGTGCCACAGAAACCTCAGGGGTGATGGACACTGAAGCTTTCTTT. Protein: CATETSGVMDTEAFF.

The chain carries TRBV6-5 and TRBJ2-7; TRBD1 aligns across 7 bases. Per germline, CDR1 MNHEY and CDR2 SVGAGI. The CDR3 runs 12 residues. V dropped 5 bases and J dropped 5; count of bases not matched to a gene: 3. CDR3 nucleotides: TGTGCCAGCAGTACTACAGGGGACGAGCAGTACTTC. This encodes CASSTTGDEQYF.

This clone was seen a few times. The chain employs TRBV19 and TRBJ1-1, with 7 bases that match TRBD1. The CDR3 loop spans 14 amino acids. The germline V gene has CDR1 LNHDA and CDR2 SQIVND (reference sequence). V lost 7 bases to trimming and J lost 1 base; unmatched junction nucleotides: 6. This chain's CDR3 is CASKPGQTNTEAFF. CDR3 bases: TGTGCCAGTAAGCCGGGACAGACGAACACTGAAGCTTTCTTT.